Listed here are 14 T cell receptor beta chains from one sample, sequenced in a study of OX40 agonist ivuxolimab in advanced cancers. The data were produced by immunoSEQ multiplex PCR, yet TCRdb's version contains in-frame clones alone and is incomplete. This sample carries 45,000 or so clones, about 88% of them seen once, and the ten largest clones take about 7.8%. Sample: CD4+ or CD8+ T cells sorted from blood, taken in a trial of the OX40 agonist ivuxolimab. The receptors stem from an adult with an advanced solid tumor such as melanoma, head and neck, liver or kidney cancer.

About this clone itself: At one boundary the junction diverges from the germline segment, which might be a read error. The chain recombines TRBV7-7 with TRBJ2-1; TRBD2 matches at 11 bases. Germline V gives CDR1 SSHAT, CDR2 FNYEAQ (reference sequence). The CDR3 consists of 16 residues. Here the CDR3 DNA reads TGTGCTAGCAGCCCAGTGCCGGGACTAGCGGACAATGAGCAGTTCTTC. Amino acid sequence: CASSPVPGLADNEQFF. The full variable domain, completed using reference TRBV7-7 and TRBJ2-1, is GAGVSQSPRYKVTKRGQDVTLRCDPISSHATLYWYQQALGQGPEFLTYFNYEAQPDKSGLPSDRFSAERPEGSISTLTIQRTEQRDSAMYRCASSPVPGLADNEQFFGPGTRLTVL.

The chain is built from TRBV28 and TRBJ1-5; the D gene is possibly TRBD1 (5 bases). This CDR3 has 15 amino acids. Germline assignment: CDR1 MDHEN and CDR2 SYDVKM. The V and J ends lost 5 bases and 1 base respectively, with 12 bases between them. The chain's CDR3 is CASSTNRDSNQPQHF. CDR3 sequence (DNA): TGTGCCAGCAGTACGAACCGGGACAGCAATCAGCCCCAGCATTTT.

This clone was observed a handful of times. The V and J genes are TRBV7-3 and TRBJ2-1; possibly TRBD2 for D (5 bases). V dropped 1 base and J dropped 5 bases, with 9 bases sitting between them. The V gene's germline CDR1 is SGHTA and CDR2 FQGTGA. The CDR3 covers 14 residues. CDR3 sequence: CASSLRGSHNEQFF. CDR3 DNA sequence: TGTGCCAGCAGCTTAAGAGGGAGCCACAATGAGCAGTTCTTC.

In regard to this clone: One end of the junction does not line up with germline, which may come from a read error. The chain has TRBV29-1 and TRBJ2-2, with D perhaps TRBD2 (7 bases). The CDR3 runs to 20 residues. From germline, CDR1 is SQVTM and CDR2 ANQGSEA. For the CDR3, the DNA is TGCAGCGTTGGAATCACCCCGGGGGGCTCACCCGAAGGCCGACACCGGGGAGCTGTTTTT. This encodes CSVGITPGGSPEGRHRGAVF.

The chain uses TRBV4-2 and TRBJ1-3, with TRBD1 as a possible D gene (6 bases). The CDR3 covers 16 residues. CDR1 and CDR2 (germline): LGHNA, YNFKEQ. Trimming took off 1 base at V and 7 bases at J, with 17 bases between the two ends. CDR3 protein: CASSQGEAGAGNTIYF. As DNA, the CDR3 is TGTGCCAGCAGCCAAGGGGAGGCAGGGGCGGGCAACACCATATATTTT.

A few counts support this clone. The V gene is TRBV11-2, the J gene TRBJ1-2; D not resolved. Trimming removed 8 bases at V and 2 bases at J, with 21 bases between. Germline assignment: CDR1 SGHAT and CDR2 FQNNGV. CDR3 length: 16 residues. The CDR3 region has the DNA TGTGCCAGCGGCCCCCCGGGGTTTCGAAGGAACTATGGCTACACCTTC. It yields the protein CASGPPGFRRNYGYTF.

This chain links TRBV14 with TRBJ2-4; TRBD2 is a possible D gene (6 bases). The germline CDR1 and CDR2 sequences are SGHDN and FVKESK. The CDR3 runs 12 residues. V was cut by 0 bases and J by 15 bases, with 12 bases left in between. DNA of the CDR3: TGTGCCAGCAGCCAAGACACGGGAGAACGGTACTTC. Amino acid sequence: CASSQDTGERYF. Looking up the rest from reference TRBV14 and TRBJ2-4 gives the full variable domain: EAGVTQFPSHSVIEKGQTVTLRCDPISGHDNLYWYRRVMGKEIKFLLHFVKESKQDESGMPNNRFLAERTGGTYSTLKVQPAELEDSGVYFCASSQDTGERYFGAGTRLSVL.

This chain connects TRBV5-1 to TRBJ2-3; TRBD2 agrees at 14 bases. From germline, CDR1 is SGHRS and CDR2 YFSETQ. The CDR3 spans 19 residues. The junction had 9 bases not matched to a gene; V was cut back by 3 bases and J by 0 bases. Here the CDR3 reads CASSSSGTSGSFSTDTQYF. The DNA for the CDR3 is TGCGCCAGCAGCTCCTCCGGGACTAGCGGGAGTTTTAGCACAGATACGCAGTATTTT. The full variable domain, in which reference TRBV5-1 and TRBJ2-3 provide the parts outside the CDR3, is KAGVTQTPRYLIKTRGQQVTLSCSPISGHRSVSWYQQTPGQGLQFLFEYFSETQRNKGNFPGRFSGRQFSNSRSEMNVSTLELGDSALYLCASSSSGTSGSFSTDTQYFGPGTRLTVL.

This clone was seen once. The V gene is TRBV6-1, the J gene TRBJ2-3; 9 bases are a match to TRBD1. Germline V gene sequence: CDR1 MNHNS, CDR2 SASEGT. Trimming removed 6 bases from V and 1 base from J; junction bases left unmatched: 5. The CDR3 has 15 amino acids. CDR3 coding DNA: TGTGCCAGCAGAGCCGACAGGGGGGGCACAGATACGCAGTATTTT. The encoded protein is CASRADRGGTDTQYF.

V and J are TRBV6-5 and TRBJ1-1; D is unclear. The CDR3 contains 11 residues. Between the trimmed V and J ends, which lost 3 bases and 3 bases, there was a span of 2 bases. In germline, CDR1 is MNHEY, CDR2 SVGAGI. For the CDR3, the DNA is TGTGCCAGCAGTTATTACACTGAAGCTTTCTTT. This gives the protein CASSYYTEAFF.

This clone is a singleton in its sample. The chain links TRBV6-5 to TRBJ2-7; TRBD1 matches 7 bases. The J segment lost 6 bases and the V segment lost 6 bases, leaving 8 bases of the junction unmatched. Germline-derived CDR1 and CDR2 are MNHEY and SVGAGI. This CDR3 comprises 13 residues. The CDR3 here is CASSDSDRAEQYF. For the CDR3, the DNA is TGTGCCAGCAGCGACTCTGACAGGGCCGAGCAGTACTTC.

This clone was observed once. The chain combines TRBV27 with TRBJ1-1, with D unclear. Germline CDR1 and CDR2: MNHEY and SMNVEV (reference sequence). V shed 0 bases and J shed 5 bases, with 16 bases lying between them. The CDR3 is 16 amino acids. CDR3 DNA: TGTGCCAGCAGTTTATCGTTGGTAGGCCTGGGGACTGAAGCTTTCTTT. As protein: CASSLSLVGLGTEAFF.

J is TRBJ2-5 and V is TRBV7-6, with D unresolved. Gene TRBJ2-7 matches the end of the DNA better, so the J call may be wrong. Germline values: CDR1 SGHVS, CDR2 FNYEAQ. There are 15 residues in the CDR3. The CDR3 reads CASSLETGRAYEQYF. CDR3 in DNA: TGTGCCAGCAGCTTAGAGACTGGGCGAGCCTACGAGCAGTACTTC.

This clone was observed a single time. The chain has TRBV10-1 and TRBJ1-3; TRBD1 matches 7 bases. Per germline, CDR1 WNHNN and CDR2 SYGVQD (reference sequence). The CDR3 is 17 amino acids. With V trimmed by 9 bases and J by 0 bases, 14 bases remained unmatched. CDR3 nucleotides: TGCGCCAGTATACCGACAGGGCCTTTTTTCTCTGGAAACACCATATATTTT. This sequence encodes CASIPTGPFFSGNTIYF.